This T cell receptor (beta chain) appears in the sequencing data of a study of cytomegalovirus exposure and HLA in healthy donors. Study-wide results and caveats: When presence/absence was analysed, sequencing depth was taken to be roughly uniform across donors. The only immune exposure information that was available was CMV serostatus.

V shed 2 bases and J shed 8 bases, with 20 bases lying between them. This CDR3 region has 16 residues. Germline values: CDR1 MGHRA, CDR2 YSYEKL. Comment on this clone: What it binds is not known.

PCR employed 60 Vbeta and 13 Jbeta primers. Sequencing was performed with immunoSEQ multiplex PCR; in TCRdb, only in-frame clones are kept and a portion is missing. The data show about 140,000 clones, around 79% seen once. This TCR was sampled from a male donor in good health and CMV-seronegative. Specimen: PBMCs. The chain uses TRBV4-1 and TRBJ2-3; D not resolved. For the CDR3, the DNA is TGCGCCAGCAGCCAATATACGCCCATAAATTCGGGTACGCAGTATTTT. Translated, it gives CASSQYTPINSGTQYF.